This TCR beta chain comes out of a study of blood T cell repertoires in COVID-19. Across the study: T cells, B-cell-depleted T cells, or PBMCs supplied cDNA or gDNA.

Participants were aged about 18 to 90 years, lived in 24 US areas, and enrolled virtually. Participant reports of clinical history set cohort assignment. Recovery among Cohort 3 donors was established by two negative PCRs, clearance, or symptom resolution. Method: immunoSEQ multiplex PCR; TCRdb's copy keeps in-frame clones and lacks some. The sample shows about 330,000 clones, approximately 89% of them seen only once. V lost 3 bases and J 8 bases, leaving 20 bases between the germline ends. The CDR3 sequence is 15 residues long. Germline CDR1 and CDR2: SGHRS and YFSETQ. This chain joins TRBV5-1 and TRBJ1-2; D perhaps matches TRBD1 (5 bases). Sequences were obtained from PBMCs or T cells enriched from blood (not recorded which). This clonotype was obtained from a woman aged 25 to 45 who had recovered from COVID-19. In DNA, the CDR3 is TGCGCCAGCAGCTCCAGCCCCACGGCAGGGAACGGCTACACCTTC. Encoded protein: CASSSSPTAGNGYTF. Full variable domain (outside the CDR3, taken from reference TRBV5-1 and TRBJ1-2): KAGVTQTPRYLIKTRGQQVTLSCSPISGHRSVSWYQQTPGQGLQFLFEYFSETQRNKGNFPGRFSGRQFSNSRSEMNVSTLELGDSALYLCASSSSPTAGNGYTFGSGTRLTVV.